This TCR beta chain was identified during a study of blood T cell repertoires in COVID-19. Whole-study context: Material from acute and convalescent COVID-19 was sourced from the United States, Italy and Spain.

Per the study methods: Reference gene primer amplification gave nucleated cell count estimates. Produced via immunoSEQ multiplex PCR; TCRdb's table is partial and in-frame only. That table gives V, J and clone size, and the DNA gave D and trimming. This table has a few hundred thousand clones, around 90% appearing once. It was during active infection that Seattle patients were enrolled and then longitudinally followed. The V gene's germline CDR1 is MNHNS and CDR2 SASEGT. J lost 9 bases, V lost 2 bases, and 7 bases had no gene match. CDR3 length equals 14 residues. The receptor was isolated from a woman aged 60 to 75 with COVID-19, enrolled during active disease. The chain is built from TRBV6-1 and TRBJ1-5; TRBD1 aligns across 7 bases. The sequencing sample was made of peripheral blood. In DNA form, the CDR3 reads TGTGCCAGCAGTGAACAGGGGGGATATGGGCCCCAGCATTTT. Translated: CASSEQGGYGPQHF.